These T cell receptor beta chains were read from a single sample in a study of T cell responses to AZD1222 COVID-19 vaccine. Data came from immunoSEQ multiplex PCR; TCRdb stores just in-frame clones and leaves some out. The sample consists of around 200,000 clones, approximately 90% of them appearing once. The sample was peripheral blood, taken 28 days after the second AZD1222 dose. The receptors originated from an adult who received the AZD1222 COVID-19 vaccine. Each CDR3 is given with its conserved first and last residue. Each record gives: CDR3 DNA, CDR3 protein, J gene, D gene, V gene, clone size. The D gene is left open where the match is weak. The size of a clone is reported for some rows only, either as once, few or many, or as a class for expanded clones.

TGTGCCAGCAGTTATGAACCAGAAACAGATACGCAGTATTTT,CASSYEPETDTQYF,TRBJ2-3,NA,TRBV6-5,NA
TGTGCCAGTAGTATACCGTACGAGCAGTACTTC,CASSIPYEQYF,TRBJ2-7,NA,TRBV19,NA
TGCGCCAGCAGCCAAGATCGGAGGTCACCCCTCCACTTT,CASSQDRRSPLHF,TRBJ1-6,NA,TRBV4-3,NA
TGTGCCAGCAGCTTAGGAGTGGGCCTTAATGAAAAACTGTTTTTT,CASSLGVGLNEKLFF,TRBJ1-4,NA,TRBV7-9,NA
TGTGCCAGCAGCTTAGGGGGGACTCTCTCCTACGAGCAGTACTTC,CASSLGGTLSYEQYF,TRBJ2-7,NA,TRBV11-3,few
TGTGCCAGCAGCAAAGTGTACAGCCAAGAGACCCAGTACTTC,CASSKVYSQETQYF,TRBJ2-5,NA,TRBV21-1,few
TGTGCCAGCAGCCGAGGGACAGGAGGGCGGAACACTGAAGCTTTCTTT,CASSRGTGGRNTEAFF,TRBJ1-1,TRBD1,TRBV5-6,NA
TGTGCCAGCAGCGCCGGGACAGGGTCGGGCGAGCAGTACTTC,CASSAGTGSGEQYF,TRBJ2-7,TRBD1,TRBV9,NA
TGTGCCAGCAGGATCCTAGCGGGACGCACCGGGGAGCTGTTTTTT,CASRILAGRTGELFF,TRBJ2-2,TRBD2,TRBV6-5,NA
TGTGCCAGCAGCCCACGACAGGGTTTCCACGAGCAGTACTTC,CASSPRQGFHEQYF,TRBJ2-7,TRBD1,TRBV9,NA
TGTGCCACCAGTGATGCAGGGGGGATCTATGGCTACACCTTC,CATSDAGGIYGYTF,TRBJ1-2,TRBD1,TRBV24-1,NA
TGCGCCAGCAGCCCGGCGCTGGACAGAGCCTACGAGCAGTACTTC,CASSPALDRAYEQYF,TRBJ2-7,NA,TRBV5-1,NA
TGCAGTGCTAGAGATGAGGGTGAGCAGTTCTTC,CSARDEGEQFF,TRBJ2-1,NA,TRBV20-1,NA
TGTGCCAGCAGCTTAGACTCGGGTTCTTCACCCCTCCACTTT,CASSLDSGSSPLHF,TRBJ1-6,NA,TRBV11-1,once
TGCAGTGCCCTCGAGCCCCCAACGCAGTATTTT,CSALEPPTQYF,TRBJ2-3,NA,TRBV20-1,NA
TGTGCCAGCAGCTTAACCCGTTTTTACAATGAGCAGTTCTTC,CASSLTRFYNEQFF,TRBJ2-1,NA,TRBV13,NA
TGTGCCAGCTCACCGGGGCGAACCACCGGGGAGCTGTTTTTT,CASSPGRTTGELFF,TRBJ2-2,NA,TRBV18,NA
TGTGCCAGCAGCCCAGCAGGGACTAGCCGGGCGGAGACCCAGTACTTC,CASSPAGTSRAETQYF,TRBJ2-5,TRBD2,TRBV7-2,NA
TGTGCCAGCGAAGACAGGGCCAAAAACATTCAGTACTTC,CASEDRAKNIQYF,TRBJ2-4,NA,TRBV6-5,once
TGTGCCAGCAGTCACCGACAGGGGGCGCCGCAGGGTACCGGGGAGCTGTTTTTT,CASSHRQGAPQGTGELFF,TRBJ2-2,TRBD1,TRBV6-6,NA
TGCGCCAGCAGCCAAGAGGGTAGGACAGGGATCTACAATGAGCAGTTCTTC,CASSQEGRTGIYNEQFF,TRBJ2-1,TRBD1,TRBV4-1,NA
TGTGCCAGCACCGGGACAGGGGGTGAGCCCCAGCATTTT,CASTGTGGEPQHF,TRBJ1-5,TRBD1,TRBV11-2,NA
TGTGCCAGTAGTATCCCCACCGGGGAGCTGTTTTTT,CASSIPTGELFF,TRBJ2-2,NA,TRBV19,NA
TGTGCCAGCAGCACCCCGGGACGGGACTTTATAGGCGAGCAGTACTTC,CASSTPGRDFIGEQYF,TRBJ2-7,NA,TRBV28,NA
TGTGCCTTCCCTGAAGCTTTCTTT,CAFPEAFF,TRBJ1-1,NA,TRBV27,once
TGTGCCTGGAGTAGAGCTAGCGGGGGGCGTGAGCAGTTCTTC,CAWSRASGGREQFF,TRBJ2-1,TRBD2,TRBV30,NA
TGTTCTCTATACCCCTCCGGTTTTCAGGAGACCCAGTACTTC,CSLYPSGFQETQYF,TRBJ2-5,NA,TRBV12-5,NA